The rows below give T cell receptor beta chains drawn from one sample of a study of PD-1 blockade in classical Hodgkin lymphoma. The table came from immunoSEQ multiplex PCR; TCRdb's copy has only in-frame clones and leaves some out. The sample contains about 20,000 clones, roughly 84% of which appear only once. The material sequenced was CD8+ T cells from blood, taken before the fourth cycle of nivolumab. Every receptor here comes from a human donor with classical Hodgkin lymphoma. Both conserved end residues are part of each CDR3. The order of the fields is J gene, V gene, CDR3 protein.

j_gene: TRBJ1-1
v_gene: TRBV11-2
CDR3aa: CASSGFKNTEAFF

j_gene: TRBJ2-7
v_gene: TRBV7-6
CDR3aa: CASSLAGGSTYEQYF

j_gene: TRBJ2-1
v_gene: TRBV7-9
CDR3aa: CASSHFRDSDYNEQFF

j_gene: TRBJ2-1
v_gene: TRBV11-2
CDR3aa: CASSFYNEQFF

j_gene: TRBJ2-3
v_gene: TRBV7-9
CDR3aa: CASSLADRVTDTQYF

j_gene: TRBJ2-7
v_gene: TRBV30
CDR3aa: CAWTLSPGAPYEQYF

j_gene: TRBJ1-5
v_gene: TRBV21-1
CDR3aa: CASSKVGRAHRQPQHF

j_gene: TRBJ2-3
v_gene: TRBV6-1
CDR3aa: CASSFFSDGDTQYF

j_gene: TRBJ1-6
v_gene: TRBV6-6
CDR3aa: CASSVLPGQGSSPLHF

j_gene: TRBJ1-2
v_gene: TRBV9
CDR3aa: CASTLGGDYGYTF

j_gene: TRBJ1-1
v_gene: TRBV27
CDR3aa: CASSKGLPLNTEAFF

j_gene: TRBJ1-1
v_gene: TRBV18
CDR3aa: CASSPLGNTEAFF

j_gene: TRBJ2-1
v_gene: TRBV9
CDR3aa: CASSVVRGDEQFF

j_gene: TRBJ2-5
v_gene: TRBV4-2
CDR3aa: CASSQLPPGLAGTQETQYF

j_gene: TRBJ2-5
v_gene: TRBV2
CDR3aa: CASSGGQETQYF

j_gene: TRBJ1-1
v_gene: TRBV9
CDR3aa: CASSVVGTGNTEAFF

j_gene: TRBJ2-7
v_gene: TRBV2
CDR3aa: CASAGLAEYEQYF

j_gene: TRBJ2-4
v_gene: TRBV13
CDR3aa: CASSLGPYIQYF

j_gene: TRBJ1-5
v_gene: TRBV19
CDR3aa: CATGDRGLKLGNQPQHF

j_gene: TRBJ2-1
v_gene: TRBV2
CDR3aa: CASSFGDSYNEQFF

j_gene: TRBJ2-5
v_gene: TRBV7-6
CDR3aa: CASSPGLGLQETQYF

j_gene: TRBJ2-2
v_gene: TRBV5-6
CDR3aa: CASRMRGDGGELFF